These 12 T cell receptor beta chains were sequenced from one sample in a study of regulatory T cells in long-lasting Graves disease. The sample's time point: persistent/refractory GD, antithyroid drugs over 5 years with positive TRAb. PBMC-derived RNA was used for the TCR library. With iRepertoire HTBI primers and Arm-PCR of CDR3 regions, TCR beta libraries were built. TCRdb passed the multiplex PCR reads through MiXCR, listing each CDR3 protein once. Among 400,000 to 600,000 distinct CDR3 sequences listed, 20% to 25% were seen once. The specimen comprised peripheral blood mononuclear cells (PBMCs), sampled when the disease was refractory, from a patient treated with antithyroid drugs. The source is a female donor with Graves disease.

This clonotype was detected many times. CDR3 region: CASSFGYSYQETQYF. For the CDR3, the DNA is TGTGCCAGCAGTTTCGGCTACAGCTACCAAGAGACCCAGTACTTC. V gene TRBV6-2 or TRBV6-3 combines with J gene TRBJ2-5; no definite D call. Germline V gene data show CDR1 as MNHEY and CDR2 as SVGEGT. The CDR3 is made up of 15 amino acids. Trimming left V 4 bases short and J 0 bases short, with 12 bases between.

The CDR3 DNA is TGCGCCAGCAGCCAACAGGGGGGAGAGTCACCCCTCCACTTT. This codes for CASSQQGGESPLHF. The chain has TRBV4-1 and TRBJ1-6, with 7 bases aligning to TRBD1. The CDR3 has 14 amino acids. Germline CDR1 is MGHRA and CDR2 is YSYEKL. The V gene end was trimmed by 2 bases and the J gene end by 10 bases; junction bases not matched to a gene: 5.

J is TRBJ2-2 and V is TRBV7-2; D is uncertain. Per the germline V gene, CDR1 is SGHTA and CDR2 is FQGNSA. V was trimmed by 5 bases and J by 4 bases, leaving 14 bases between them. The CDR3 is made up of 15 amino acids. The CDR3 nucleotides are TGTGCCAGCAGCGCATCATTACGGAGCACCGGGGAGCTGTTTTTT. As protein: CASSASLRSTGELFF. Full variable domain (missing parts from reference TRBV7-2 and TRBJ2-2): GAGVSQSPSNKVTEKGKDVELRCDPISGHTALYWYRQSLGQGLEFLIYFQGNSAPDKSGLPSDRFSAERTGGSVSTLTIQRTQQEDSAVYLCASSASLRSTGELFFGEGSRLTVL.

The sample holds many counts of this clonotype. The CDR3 bases are TGTGCCAGCAGCTTAGGAAAGACAGGGCGTAATTCACCCCTCCACTTT. Residues: CASSLGKTGRNSPLHF. This chain connects TRBV11-2 to TRBJ1-6; 7 bases agree with TRBD1. J gave up 6 bases and V 1 base, and 6 bases lay outside the gene matches. The CDR3 totals 16 residues. Germline values: CDR1 SGHAT, CDR2 FQNNGV.

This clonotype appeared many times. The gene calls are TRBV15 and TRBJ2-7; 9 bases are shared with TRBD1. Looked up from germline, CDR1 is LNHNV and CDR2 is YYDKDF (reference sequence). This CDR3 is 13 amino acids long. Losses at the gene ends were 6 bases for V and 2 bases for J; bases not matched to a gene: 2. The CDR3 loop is CATSTGGPYEQYF. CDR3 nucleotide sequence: TGTGCCACCAGTACAGGGGGCCCCTACGAGCAGTACTTC.

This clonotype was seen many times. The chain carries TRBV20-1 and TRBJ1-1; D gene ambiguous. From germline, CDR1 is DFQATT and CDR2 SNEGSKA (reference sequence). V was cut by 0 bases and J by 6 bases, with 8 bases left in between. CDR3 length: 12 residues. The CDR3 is CSARDPGAEAFF. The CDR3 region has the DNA TGCAGTGCTAGAGACCCCGGGGCTGAAGCTTTCTTT.

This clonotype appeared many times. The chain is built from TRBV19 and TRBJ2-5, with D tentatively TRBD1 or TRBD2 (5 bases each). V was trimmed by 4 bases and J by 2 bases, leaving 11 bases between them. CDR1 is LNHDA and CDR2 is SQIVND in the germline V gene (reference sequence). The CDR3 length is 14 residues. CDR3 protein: CASSRGPGQETQYF. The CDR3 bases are TGTGCCAGTAGTAGGGGACCGGGACAAGAGACCCAGTACTTC.

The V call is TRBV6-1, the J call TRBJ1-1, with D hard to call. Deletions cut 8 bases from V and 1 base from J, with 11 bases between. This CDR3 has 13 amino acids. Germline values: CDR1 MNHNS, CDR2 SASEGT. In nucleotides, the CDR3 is TGTGCCAGCGGTATGTGGAAGAACACTGAAGCTTTCTTT. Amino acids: CASGMWKNTEAFF.

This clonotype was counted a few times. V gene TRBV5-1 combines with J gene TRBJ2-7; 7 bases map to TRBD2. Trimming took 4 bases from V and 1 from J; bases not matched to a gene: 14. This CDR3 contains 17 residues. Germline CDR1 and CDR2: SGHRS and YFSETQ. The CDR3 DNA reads TGCGCCAGCAGCCTCCATCTTCCGGGACTACCTTCCTACGAGCAGTACTTC. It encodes CASSLHLPGLPSYEQYF.

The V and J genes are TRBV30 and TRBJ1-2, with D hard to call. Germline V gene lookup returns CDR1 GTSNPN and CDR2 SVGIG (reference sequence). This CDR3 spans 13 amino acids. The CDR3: CAQVRATGYGYTF. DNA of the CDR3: TGTGCACAAGTCCGGGCCACCGGCTATGGCTACACCTTC.

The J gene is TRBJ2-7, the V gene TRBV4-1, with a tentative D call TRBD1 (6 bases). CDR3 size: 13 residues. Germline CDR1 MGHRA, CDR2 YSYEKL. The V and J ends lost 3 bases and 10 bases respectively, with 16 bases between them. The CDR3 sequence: CASSQGTGTSQYF. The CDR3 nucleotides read TGCGCCAGCAGCCAGGGGACCGGGACATCTCAGTACTTC.

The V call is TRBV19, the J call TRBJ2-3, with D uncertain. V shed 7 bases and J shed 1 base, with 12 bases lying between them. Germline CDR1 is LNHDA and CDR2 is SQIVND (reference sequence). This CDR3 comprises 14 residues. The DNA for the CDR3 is TGTGCCAGTACCCCCTCTCTTCGCACAGATACGCAGTATTTT. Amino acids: CASTPSLRTDTQYF.